This T cell receptor beta chain appears in the sequencing data of a study of technical replicates of blood from a handful of donors. TCRdb's table, derived via immunoSEQ multiplex PCR, lists solely in-frame clones and lacks some. The sample includes some 77,000 clones, 80% to 95% of them seen just once. The CDR3 runs to 14 residues. Germline values: CDR1 SGHRS, CDR2 YFSETQ. V was clipped by 2 bases and J by 4 bases, with 12 bases between them. The chain has TRBV5-1 and TRBJ2-5; a weak D match, TRBD2 (6 bases). The sample comprised T cells isolated from PBMCs. This TCR was recovered from a human donor in good health. Written as DNA, the CDR3 is TGCGCCAGCAGCTTAGGGACTGTTCGAGAGACCCAGTACTTC. Its translation is CASSLGTVRETQYF.